This TCR beta chain originates from a study of shared clonotypes between healthy human individuals. Study-level results: What rarefaction showed was incomplete sorted-subset sequencing despite large depth. Unshared clonotypes carried lower generation probabilities than those common to all four donors. Sampling included only blood; tissue repertoires likely differ. In having few donors, the study represented limited genetic and exposure-history diversity.

CDR3 length: 15 amino acids. The germline gives CDR1 LNHDA, CDR2 SQIVND (reference sequence). V gave up 1 base and J gave up 3 bases, with 11 bases separating them. Measured with immunoSEQ multiplex PCR; TCRdb has only the in-frame clones, and not every one. The table records some 1,600,000 clones, approximately 98% of them present only once. As regards this clone: As yet, its antigen is unknown.

The sequencing sample was made of naive CD4+ T cells sorted from blood. The subset was: CD45RA+ positively selected. The chain joins TRBV19 to TRBJ2-3; D call uncertain. The clonotype comes from a man aged 30 to 39 in good health. In DNA form, the CDR3 reads TGTGCCAGTAGTATAGCTGCACTTCCGACAGATACGCAGTATTTT. Translation: CASSIAALPTDTQYF.